Sequencing of this T cell receptor beta chain was carried out in a study of cytomegalovirus exposure and HLA in healthy donors. The study, taken as a whole, reports: An analysis done earlier found most TCR beta V segments productive about 87% or about 30% of the time. In a later analysis, donors in an Asian-associated ancestry cluster reportedly had fewer N-insertions in productive TCRs than the cohort mean.

This clone was observed a few times. Its antigen is unidentified. Vbeta (60) and Jbeta (13) primers were used in the PCR. Using immunoSEQ multiplex PCR, the repertoire was profiled, and TCRdb retains in-frame clones only, with some absent. Counted here are 100,000 to 150,000 clones, around 80% occurring once; the ten biggest clones make up 0.85% to 1.4%. What was sequenced was PBMCs. The sequence came from a woman younger than 45 in good health and CMV-seronegative.

The CDR3 DNA sequence: TGTGCCAGCAGTACGACAGGGGGATATGGCTACACCTTC. The encoded protein is CASSTTGGYGYTF. This chain joins TRBV6-1 and TRBJ1-2; TRBD1 aligns across 9 bases. The germline gives CDR1 MNHNS, CDR2 SASEGT. CDR3 length equals 13 residues. V trimming: 5 bases; J trimming: 5 bases; junction bases outside the gene matches: 3.